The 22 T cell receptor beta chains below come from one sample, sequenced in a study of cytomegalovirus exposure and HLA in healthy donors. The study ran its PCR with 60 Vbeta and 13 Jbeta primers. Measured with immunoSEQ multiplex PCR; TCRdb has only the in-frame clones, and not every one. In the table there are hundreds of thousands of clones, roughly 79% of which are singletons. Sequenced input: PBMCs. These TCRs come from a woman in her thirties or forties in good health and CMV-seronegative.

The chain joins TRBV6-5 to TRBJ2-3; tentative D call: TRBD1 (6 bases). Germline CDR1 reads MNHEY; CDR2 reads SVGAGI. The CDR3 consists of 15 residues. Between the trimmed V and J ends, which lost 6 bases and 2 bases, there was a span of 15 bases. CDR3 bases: TGTGCCAGCAGACCATGGGCAGGGGTCACAGATACGCAGTATTTT. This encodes CASRPWAGVTDTQYF.

The CDR3 sequence is CASSSDILGEQYF. Here the CDR3 DNA reads TGCGCCAGCAGCTCGGACATCTTGGGGGAGCAGTACTTC. The chain recombines TRBV5-1 with TRBJ2-7; D may be TRBD1 (5 bases). V was shortened by 3 bases and J by 7 bases, with 14 bases between the two germline ends. The CDR3 contains 13 residues. Germline-derived CDR1 and CDR2 are SGHRS and YFSETQ.

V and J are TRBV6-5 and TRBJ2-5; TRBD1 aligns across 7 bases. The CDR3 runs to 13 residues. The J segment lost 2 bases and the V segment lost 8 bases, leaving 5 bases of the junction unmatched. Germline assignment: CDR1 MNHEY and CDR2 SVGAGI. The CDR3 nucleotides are TGTGCCAGCCATAGGGACAGACAAGAGACCCAGTACTTC. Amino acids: CASHRDRQETQYF.

This CDR3 reads CASRTALYGYTF. The CDR3 DNA sequence: TGCGCCAGCAGGACAGCCCTTTATGGCTACACCTTC. V and J are TRBV10-2 and TRBJ1-2; perhaps TRBD1 as D (5 bases). V was pared by 6 bases and J by 5 bases, with 10 bases between. The length of the CDR3 is 12 residues. Germline CDR1 WSHSY, CDR2 SAAADI.

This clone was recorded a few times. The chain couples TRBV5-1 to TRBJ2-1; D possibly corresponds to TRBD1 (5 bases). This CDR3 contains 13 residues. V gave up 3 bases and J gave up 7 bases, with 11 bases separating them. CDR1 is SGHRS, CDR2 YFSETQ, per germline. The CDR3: CASSYGKGNEQFF. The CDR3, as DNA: TGCGCCAGCAGCTACGGTAAGGGGAATGAGCAGTTCTTC.

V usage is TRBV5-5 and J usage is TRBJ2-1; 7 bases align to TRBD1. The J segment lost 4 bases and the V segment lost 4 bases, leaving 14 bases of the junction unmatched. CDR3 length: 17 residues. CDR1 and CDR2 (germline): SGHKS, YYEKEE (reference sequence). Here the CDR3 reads CASSKWQGGETYNEQFF. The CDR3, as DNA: TGTGCCAGCAGCAAATGGCAAGGGGGCGAAACGTACAATGAGCAGTTCTTC.

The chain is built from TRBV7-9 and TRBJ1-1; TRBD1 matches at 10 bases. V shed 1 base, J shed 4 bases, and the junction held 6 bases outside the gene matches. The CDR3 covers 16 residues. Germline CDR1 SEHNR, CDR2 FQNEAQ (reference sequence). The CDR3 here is CASSLGDRGYATEAFF. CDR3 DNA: TGTGCCAGCAGCTTAGGGGACAGGGGTTACGCCACTGAAGCTTTCTTT.

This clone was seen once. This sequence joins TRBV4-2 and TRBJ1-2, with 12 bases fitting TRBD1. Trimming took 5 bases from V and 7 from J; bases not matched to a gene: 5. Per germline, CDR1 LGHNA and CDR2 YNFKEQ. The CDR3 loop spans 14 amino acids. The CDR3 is CASSEPGQGAGYTF. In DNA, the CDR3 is TGTGCCAGCAGCGAACCGGGACAGGGGGCTGGCTACACCTTC.

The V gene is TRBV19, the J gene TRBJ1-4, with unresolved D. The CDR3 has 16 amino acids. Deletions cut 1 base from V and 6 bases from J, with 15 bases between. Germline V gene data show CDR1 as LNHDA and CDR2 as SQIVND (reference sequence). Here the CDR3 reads CASSIVRPVTDEKLFF. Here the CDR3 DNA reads TGTGCCAGTAGTATAGTGAGGCCGGTTACTGATGAAAAACTGTTTTTT.

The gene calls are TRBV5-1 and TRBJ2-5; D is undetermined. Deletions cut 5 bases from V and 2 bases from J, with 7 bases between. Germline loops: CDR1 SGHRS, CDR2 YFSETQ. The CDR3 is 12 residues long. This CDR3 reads CASSTNQETQYF. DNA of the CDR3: TGCGCCAGCAGTACAAATCAAGAGACCCAGTACTTC.

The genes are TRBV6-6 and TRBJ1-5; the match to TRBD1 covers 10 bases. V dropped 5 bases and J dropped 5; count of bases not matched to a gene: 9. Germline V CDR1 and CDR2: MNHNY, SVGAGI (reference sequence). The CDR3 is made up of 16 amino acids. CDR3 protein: CASSRRPGTGDQPQHF. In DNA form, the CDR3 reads TGTGCCAGCAGTAGGCGGCCTGGGACAGGGGATCAGCCCCAGCATTTT.

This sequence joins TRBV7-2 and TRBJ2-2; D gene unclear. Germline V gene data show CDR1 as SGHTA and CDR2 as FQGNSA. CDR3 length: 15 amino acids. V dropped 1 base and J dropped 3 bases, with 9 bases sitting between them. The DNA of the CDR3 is TGTGCCAGCAGCTTAGTCAACTTCTACACCGGGGAGCTGTTTTTT. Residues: CASSLVNFYTGELFF.

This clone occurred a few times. CDR3: CASSPTVNEQFF. The CDR3, as DNA: TGTGCCAGCAGCCCCACGGTCAATGAGCAGTTCTTC. V usage is TRBV5-4 and J usage is TRBJ2-1, with D hard to call. This CDR3 has 12 amino acids. The germline V and J ends were trimmed by 4 bases and 6 bases, with 8 bases remaining between them. Germline CDR1 and CDR2: SGHNT and YYREEE (reference sequence).

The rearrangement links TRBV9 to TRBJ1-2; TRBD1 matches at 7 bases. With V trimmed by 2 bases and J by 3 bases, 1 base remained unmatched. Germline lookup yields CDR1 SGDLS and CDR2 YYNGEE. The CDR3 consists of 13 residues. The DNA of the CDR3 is TGTGCCAGCAGCGTTCAGGGGGACTATGGCTACACCTTC. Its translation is CASSVQGDYGYTF.

The DNA of the CDR3 is TGTGCCAGCAGCTTAATCGCGGGGTCCCAAGAGACCCAGTACTTC. Amino acid sequence: CASSLIAGSQETQYF. The V and J genes are TRBV7-3 and TRBJ2-5; D is perhaps TRBD2 (6 bases). Trimming cost V 1 base and J 1 base, with 10 bases left between them. CDR3 length equals 15 residues. Germline CDR1 SGHTA, CDR2 FQGTGA.

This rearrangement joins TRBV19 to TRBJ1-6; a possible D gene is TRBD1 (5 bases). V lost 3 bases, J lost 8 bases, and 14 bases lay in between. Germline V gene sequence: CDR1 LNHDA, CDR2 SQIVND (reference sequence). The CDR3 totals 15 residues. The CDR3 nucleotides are TGTGCCAGTAGTATGGGTGCGGGACCTGATTCACCCCTCCACTTT. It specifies CASSMGAGPDSPLHF.

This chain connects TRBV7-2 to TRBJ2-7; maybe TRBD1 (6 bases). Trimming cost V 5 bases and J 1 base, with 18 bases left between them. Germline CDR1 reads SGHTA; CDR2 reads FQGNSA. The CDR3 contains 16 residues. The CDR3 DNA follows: TGTGCCAGCAGCAATCTAGGCAGGGGCCTTTCCTACGAGCAGTACTTC. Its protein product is CASSNLGRGLSYEQYF.

The CDR3 loop reads CASSIGGQTNYGYTF. The DNA for the CDR3 is TGTGCCAGTAGTATAGGTGGACAGACTAACTATGGCTACACCTTC. V usage is TRBV19 and J usage is TRBJ1-2; possible D gene TRBD1, 6 bases. The V gene lost 1 base and the J gene lost 0 bases, with 9 bases spanning the gap. The CDR3 runs to 15 residues. From germline, CDR1 is LNHDA and CDR2 SQIVND (reference sequence).

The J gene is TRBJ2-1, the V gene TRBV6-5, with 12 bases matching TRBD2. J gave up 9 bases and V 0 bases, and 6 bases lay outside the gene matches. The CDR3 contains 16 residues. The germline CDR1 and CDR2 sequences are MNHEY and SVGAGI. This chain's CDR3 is CASSYSGLAGGREQFF. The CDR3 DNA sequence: TGTGCCAGCAGTTACTCTGGGCTAGCGGGGGGGCGTGAGCAGTTCTTC.

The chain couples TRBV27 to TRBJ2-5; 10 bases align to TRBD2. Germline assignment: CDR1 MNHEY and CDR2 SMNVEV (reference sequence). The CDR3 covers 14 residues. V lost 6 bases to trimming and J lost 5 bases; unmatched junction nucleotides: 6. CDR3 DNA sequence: TGTGCCAGCAGGCCAAGCGGGGGGGCGGAGACCCAGTACTTC. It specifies CASRPSGGAETQYF.

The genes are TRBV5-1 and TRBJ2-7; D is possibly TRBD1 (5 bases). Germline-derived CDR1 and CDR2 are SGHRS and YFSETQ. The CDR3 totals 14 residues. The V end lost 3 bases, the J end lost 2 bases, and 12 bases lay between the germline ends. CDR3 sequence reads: CASSSEQGTYEQYF. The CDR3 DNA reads TGCGCCAGCAGCTCCGAGCAGGGAACCTACGAGCAGTACTTC.

This CDR3 is CASSLGSGGSDTQYF. The CDR3 DNA sequence: TGTGCCAGCAGCTTAGGTAGCGGGGGTTCAGATACGCAGTATTTT. The chain uses TRBV7-9 and TRBJ2-3, with 9 nucleotides matching TRBD2. The germline gives CDR1 SEHNR, CDR2 FQNEAQ (reference sequence). J gave up 4 bases and V 1 base, and 3 bases lay outside the gene matches. The CDR3 length is 15 residues. The full variable domain, with the rest looked up from reference TRBV7-9 and TRBJ2-3, is DTGVSQNPRHKITKRGQNVTFRCDPISEHNRLYWYRQTLGQGPEFLTYFQNEAQLEKSRLLSDRFSAERPKGSFSTLEIQRTEQGDSAMYLCASSLGSGGSDTQYFGPGTRLTVL.